Below, 32 T cell receptor beta chains from the same sample are listed, as sequenced in a study of blood T cell repertoires in COVID-19. Method: immunoSEQ multiplex PCR; TCRdb's copy keeps in-frame clones and lacks some. The sample has about 250,000 clones, around 88% seen once. Material for sequencing was peripheral blood. The receptor source for this set is a man older than 75 with acute or convalescent COVID-19.

This chain links TRBV6-1 with TRBJ1-2; no reliable D call. Trimming shortened V by 1 base and J by 2 bases, and 11 bases separated the two germline ends. Germline values: CDR1 MNHNS, CDR2 SASEGT. This CDR3 contains 15 residues. The CDR3 DNA reads as TGTGCCAGCAGTGAAGGAATAAGAGGAAACTATGGCTACACCTTC. This translates into CASSEGIRGNYGYTF.

The rearrangement links TRBV7-9 to TRBJ2-3, with 9 bases matching TRBD1. Germline-derived CDR1 and CDR2 are SEHNR and FQNEAQ (reference sequence). V lost 5 bases, J lost 3 bases, and 12 bases stayed unmatched. The CDR3 has 17 amino acids. CDR3 protein: CASSPMPGQGHTDTQYF. CDR3 DNA sequence: TGTGCCAGCAGCCCTATGCCGGGACAGGGACATACAGATACGCAGTATTTT.

The chain employs TRBV11-2 and TRBJ2-7; D is possibly TRBD2 (5 bases). Trimming cost V 6 bases and J 11 bases, with 26 bases left between them. CDR3 length equals 15 residues. CDR1 is SGHAT, CDR2 FQNNGV, per germline. The CDR3 loop reads CASSLFWGENGKEYF. The CDR3 DNA reads as TGTGCCAGCAGTCTTTTCTGGGGAGAGAATGGTAAGGAGTACTTC.

V gene TRBV19 combines with J gene TRBJ2-3, with 9 bases fitting TRBD1. Germline CDR1 LNHDA, CDR2 SQIVND (reference sequence). This CDR3 is built from 14 residues. V dropped 7 bases and J dropped 7; count of bases not matched to a gene: 9. CDR3 bases: TGTGCCAGTAAACGGACAGGGGAACAATATACGCAGTATTTT. Translating it yields CASKRTGEQYTQYF. Filled out from reference TRBV19 and TRBJ2-3, the complete variable domain reads DGGITQSPKYLFRKEGQNVTLSCEQNLNHDAMYWYRQDPGQGLRLIYYSQIVNDFQKGDIAEGYSVSREKKESFPLTVTSAQKNPTAFYLCASKRTGEQYTQYFGPGTRLTVL.

The J gene is TRBJ2-7, the V gene TRBV11-2; tentatively, D is TRBD2 (7 bases). V was clipped by 2 bases and J by 0 bases, with 14 bases between them. Germline values: CDR1 SGHAT, CDR2 FQNNGV. This CDR3 region has 16 residues. This CDR3 reads CASSLRGGESSYEQYF. The CDR3 DNA is TGTGCCAGCAGCTTAAGGGGGGGCGAGAGCTCCTACGAGCAGTACTTC.

This clone appeared a single time. The V call is TRBV18, the J call TRBJ1-1, with 7 bases lining up with TRBD1. Germline trimming cut 3 bases from V and 8 bases from J; bases unmatched to any gene: 6. Germline assignment: CDR1 KGHSH and CDR2 LQKENI. There are 13 residues in the CDR3. The CDR3 reads CASSPDRTREAFF. The CDR3 coding sequence is TGTGCCAGCTCACCGGACAGGACGAGGGAAGCTTTCTTT.

This CDR3 is CAPRGGKRKKLFF. CDR3 DNA: TGTGCCCCTAGGGGGGGCAAGAGGAAAAAACTGTTTTTT. The gene calls are TRBV28 and TRBJ1-4; TRBD1 is a possible D gene (6 bases). CDR1 and CDR2 from the germline V gene are MDHEN and SYDVKM. Trimming took off 11 bases at V and 9 bases at J, with 19 bases between the two ends. The CDR3 totals 13 residues.

The table lists this clone with a few counts. This sequence joins TRBV27 and TRBJ1-6; D is ambiguous. Per the germline V gene, CDR1 is MNHEY and CDR2 is SMNVEV (reference sequence). The CDR3 has 15 amino acids. Trimming removed 2 bases from V and 6 bases from J, with 11 bases in between. CDR3 DNA: TGTGCCAGCAGTTTAATCCCTGGCCGTAATTCACCCCTCCACTTT. Its protein is CASSLIPGRNSPLHF.

The chain recombines TRBV12-3 or TRBV12-4 with TRBJ1-1; possibly TRBD1 for D (5 bases). CDR3 length equals 13 residues. The V and J ends lost 0 bases and 4 bases respectively, with 6 bases between them. DNA of the CDR3: TGTGCCAGCAGTTTAGCGGGGGGCACTGAAGCTTTCTTT. Amino acids: CASSLAGGTEAFF.

The table lists this clone with a few counts. The chain joins TRBV7-3 to TRBJ1-5, with D uncertain. V lost 5 bases and J 4 bases, leaving 12 bases between the germline ends. CDR1 SGHTA and CDR2 FQGTGA come from the germline V gene. CDR3 length: 14 residues. CDR3 region: CASSPQRGNQPQHF. CDR3 sequence (DNA): TGTGCCAGCAGCCCTCAGCGAGGGAATCAGCCCCAGCATTTT.

The chain has TRBV29-1 and TRBJ2-7; 11 bases align to TRBD2. Germline CDR1 and CDR2: SQVTM and ANQGSEA. CDR3 size: 14 residues. V was clipped by 7 bases and J by 2 bases; unmatched bases: 7. This CDR3 is CSATTSGKTYEQYF. The CDR3 nucleotides read TGCAGCGCCACGACTAGCGGGAAAACCTACGAGCAGTACTTC.

V usage is TRBV3-1 (or the pseudogene TRBV3-2) and J usage is TRBJ2-4; TRBD2 might be the D (5 bases). Trimming stripped 0 bases from V and 0 bases from J, with 18 bases between. The CDR3 runs 19 residues. Per the germline V gene, CDR1 is LGHDT and CDR2 is YNNKEL (reference sequence). The CDR3 bases are TGTGCCAGCAGCCAAGATTATGTGCACAGCGGAATAGCCAAAAACATTCAGTACTTC. Encoded protein: CASSQDYVHSGIAKNIQYF.

The V gene is TRBV9, the J gene TRBJ2-3; 10 bases fit TRBD2. CDR1 and CDR2 (germline): SGDLS, YYNGEE. This CDR3 is built from 16 residues. The ends lost 4 bases at V and 2 bases at J; junction bases unmatched: 7. The CDR3 DNA reads TGTGCCAGCAGCTCCCAGCGGGAGGGCCCCACAGATACGCAGTATTTT. The encoded protein is CASSSQREGPTDTQYF.

V and J are TRBV5-1 and TRBJ2-3, with a tentative D call TRBD1 (5 bases). Germline V lookup: CDR1 SGHRS, CDR2 YFSETQ. The ends were cut back, 0 bases at V and 1 base at J, with 21 bases in the middle. CDR3 length: 19 amino acids. CDR3 residues: CASSLDPPFIGAGTDTQYF. The CDR3, as DNA: TGCGCCAGCAGCTTGGACCCCCCGTTTATAGGGGCTGGCACAGATACGCAGTATTTT.

The chain joins TRBV5-1 to TRBJ2-1, with D possibly being TRBD1 (6 bases). V was cut by 4 bases and J by 6 bases, with 17 bases left in between. The germline CDR1 and CDR2 sequences are SGHRS and YFSETQ. This CDR3 comprises 15 residues. The CDR3: CASSLRRGLGNEQFF. The CDR3 region has the DNA TGCGCCAGCAGCCTTCGCAGGGGCTTAGGCAATGAGCAGTTCTTC.

V and J are TRBV9 and TRBJ1-2; 10 bases are a match to TRBD1. Germline CDR1 and CDR2: SGDLS and YYNGEE. V lost 2 bases, J lost 3 bases, and 1 base stayed unmatched. CDR3 size: 14 residues. CDR3 protein: CASSVGTGDYGYTF. CDR3 bases: TGTGCCAGCAGCGTCGGGACAGGGGACTATGGCTACACCTTC.

The V and J genes are TRBV19 and TRBJ1-1; 10 nucleotides match TRBD1. Germline CDR1 is LNHDA and CDR2 is SQIVND (reference sequence). The V gene end was trimmed by 5 bases and the J gene end by 5 bases; junction bases not matched to a gene: 5. The CDR3 covers 14 residues. The CDR3 here is CASSEDRGRTEAFF. CDR3 in DNA: TGTGCCAGTAGTGAAGACAGGGGGCGAACTGAAGCTTTCTTT.

This chain connects TRBV5-1 to TRBJ1-4; D possibly corresponds to TRBD1 (5 bases). The CDR3 has 12 amino acids. Germline assignment: CDR1 SGHRS and CDR2 YFSETQ. Between the trimmed V and J ends, which lost 1 base and 12 bases, there was a span of 10 bases. For the CDR3, the DNA is TGCGCCAGCAGCTTGAGGGGAGGGGAACTGTTTTTT. This encodes CASSLRGGELFF.

The V gene is TRBV4-1, the J gene TRBJ2-1, with D perhaps matching TRBD2 (6 bases). CDR1 MGHRA and CDR2 YSYEKL come from the germline V gene. V dropped 3 bases and J dropped 1 base, with 22 bases sitting between them. The CDR3 totals 19 residues. CDR3 DNA: TGCGCCAGCAGCCATGGGATGGGAACGGGAGAGGGATCCTACAATGAGCAGTTCTTC. It codes for CASSHGMGTGEGSYNEQFF.

V is TRBV6-6 and J is TRBJ1-3; D may be TRBD1 (5 bases). The germline gives CDR1 MNHNY, CDR2 SVGAGI (reference sequence). Trimming removed 4 bases at V and 0 bases at J, with 13 bases between. This CDR3 region has 16 residues. The CDR3 DNA reads TGTGCCAGCAGTTCTCAGGGTACCAGCTCTGGAAACACCATATATTTT. Its protein product is CASSSQGTSSGNTIYF.

The chain is built from TRBV7-3 and TRBJ1-1, with 7 bases matching TRBD1. The CDR3 length is 13 residues. The germline V gene has CDR1 SGHTA and CDR2 FQGTGA. Losses at the gene ends were 5 bases for V and 5 bases for J; bases not matched to a gene: 5. The CDR3 reads CASSLQGLTEAFF. The CDR3 bases are TGTGCCAGCAGCCTACAGGGGCTAACTGAAGCTTTCTTT.

The chain recombines TRBV4-2 with TRBJ2-7; 8 nucleotides line up with TRBD2. The germline V gene encodes CDR1 LGHNA and CDR2 YNFKEQ. With V trimmed by 0 bases and J by 2 bases, 6 bases remained unmatched. The CDR3 is made up of 16 amino acids. In DNA form, the CDR3 reads TGTGCCAGCAGCCAAGATGCGGGGGGCCTTACCTACGAGCAGTACTTC. Protein sequence: CASSQDAGGLTYEQYF.

This sequence joins TRBV3-1 (or the pseudogene TRBV3-2) and TRBJ2-1; TRBD2 matches 7 bases. Germline V gene lookup returns CDR1 LGHDT and CDR2 YNNKEL (reference sequence). The CDR3 has 15 amino acids. The ends lost 2 bases at V and 3 bases at J; junction bases unmatched: 4. The CDR3 nucleotides are TGTGCCAGCAGCCAAAAGGGAGGGCTCTACAATGAGCAGTTCTTC. Amino acid sequence: CASSQKGGLYNEQFF.

In nucleotides, the CDR3 is TGCAGCGTTGAAAAGGGAGGCTGGGGTGCTGGAAACACCATATATTTT. It encodes CSVEKGGWGAGNTIYF. The genes are TRBV29-1 and TRBJ1-3; D gene uncertain. V dropped 2 bases and J dropped 2 bases, with 16 bases sitting between them. The CDR3 is 16 residues long. Germline loops: CDR1 SQVTM, CDR2 ANQGSEA.

In nucleotides, the CDR3 is TGTGCCAGCAGCTTAGGATCCGGGAGGGCGTTTGAGACCCAGTACTTC. It codes for CASSLGSGRAFETQYF. The chain carries TRBV7-2 and TRBJ2-5, with 8 positions matching TRBD2. V gave up 1 base and J gave up 5 bases; unmatched junction bases: 9. Germline values: CDR1 SGHTA, CDR2 FQGNSA. The CDR3 is 16 residues long.

V and J are TRBV5-5 and TRBJ1-4; no clear D gene. The CDR3 sequence is 15 residues long. With 3 bases removed from V and 0 bases from J, the gap between germline ends came to 9 bases. Germline CDR1 reads SGHKS; CDR2 reads YYEKEE (reference sequence). The CDR3 DNA reads as TGTGCCAGCAGCTCGAATACAGCAACTAATGAAAAACTGTTTTTT. Translation gives CASSSNTATNEKLFF.

This rearrangement joins TRBV7-3 to TRBJ2-3; 11 bases line up with TRBD2. This CDR3 has 14 residues. Germline values: CDR1 SGHTA, CDR2 FQGTGA. The V segment lost 4 bases and the J segment 6 bases; nucleotides outside the gene matches: 3. Here the CDR3 reads CASSYSGGADTQYF. CDR3 bases: TGTGCCAGCAGCTATAGCGGGGGGGCGGATACGCAGTATTTT.

The chain links TRBV27 to TRBJ1-2, with D possibly matching TRBD1 (6 bases). The V gene's germline CDR1 is MNHEY and CDR2 SMNVEV (reference sequence). This CDR3 has 14 residues. V lost 5 bases, J lost 7 bases, and 17 bases lay in between. CDR3 sequence reads: CASSSTRTQGGYTF. Written as DNA, the CDR3 is TGTGCCAGCAGTAGCACTAGAACACAGGGTGGCTACACCTTC.

This clone was recorded only once. This chain uses TRBV18 with TRBJ1-1, with D unclear. Per the germline V gene, CDR1 is KGHSH and CDR2 is LQKENI. CDR3 length: 16 amino acids. V was shortened by 2 bases and J by 0 bases, with 13 bases between the two germline ends. The CDR3: CASSPEAPGLNTEAFF. CDR3 nucleotide sequence: TGTGCCAGCTCACCAGAGGCACCCGGTCTGAACACTGAAGCTTTCTTT.

V gene TRBV28 combines with J gene TRBJ2-3, with 9 bases that match TRBD2. This CDR3 region has 13 residues. Germline assignment: CDR1 MDHEN and CDR2 SYDVKM. V was pared by 7 bases and J by 4 bases, with 3 bases of the junction left unmatched. This CDR3 is CASKAGGPDTQYF. The DNA for the CDR3 is TGTGCCAGCAAGGCGGGAGGGCCAGATACGCAGTATTTT.

In its sample, this clone was seen once. The chain employs TRBV19 and TRBJ1-6, with 7 bases matching TRBD1. The germline V gene has CDR1 LNHDA and CDR2 SQIVND (reference sequence). V was pared by 6 bases and J by 9 bases, with 8 bases of the junction left unmatched. This CDR3 region has 14 residues. CDR3 in amino acids: CASRTRDSGSPLHF. Written as DNA, the CDR3 is TGTGCCAGTAGAACCCGGGACAGTGGTTCACCCCTCCACTTT.

The chain carries TRBV7-3 and TRBJ1-2; D perhaps matches TRBD1 (5 bases). V was shortened by 1 base and J by 7 bases, with 13 bases between the two germline ends. The CDR3 runs 14 residues. Looked up from germline, CDR1 is SGHTA and CDR2 is FQGTGA. The CDR3 sequence is CASSLNGGGGGYTF. CDR3 in DNA: TGTGCCAGCAGCTTAAACGGGGGAGGCGGTGGCTACACCTTC.